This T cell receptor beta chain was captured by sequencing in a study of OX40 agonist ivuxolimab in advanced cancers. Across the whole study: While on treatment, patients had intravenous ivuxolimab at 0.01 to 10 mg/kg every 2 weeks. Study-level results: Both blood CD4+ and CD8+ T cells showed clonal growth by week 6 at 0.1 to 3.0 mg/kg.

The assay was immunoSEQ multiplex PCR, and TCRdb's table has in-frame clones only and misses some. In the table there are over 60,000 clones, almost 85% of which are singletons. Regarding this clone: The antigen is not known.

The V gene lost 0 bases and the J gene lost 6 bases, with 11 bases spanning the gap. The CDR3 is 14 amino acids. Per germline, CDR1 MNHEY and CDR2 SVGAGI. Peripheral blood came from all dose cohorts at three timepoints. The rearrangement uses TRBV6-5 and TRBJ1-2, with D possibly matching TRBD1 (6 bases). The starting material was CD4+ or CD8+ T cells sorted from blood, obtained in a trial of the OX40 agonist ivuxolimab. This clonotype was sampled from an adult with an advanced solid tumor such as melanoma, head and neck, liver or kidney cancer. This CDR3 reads CASSYSRGGNGYTF. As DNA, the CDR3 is TGTGCCAGCAGTTACTCACGCGGGGGCAATGGCTACACCTTC.